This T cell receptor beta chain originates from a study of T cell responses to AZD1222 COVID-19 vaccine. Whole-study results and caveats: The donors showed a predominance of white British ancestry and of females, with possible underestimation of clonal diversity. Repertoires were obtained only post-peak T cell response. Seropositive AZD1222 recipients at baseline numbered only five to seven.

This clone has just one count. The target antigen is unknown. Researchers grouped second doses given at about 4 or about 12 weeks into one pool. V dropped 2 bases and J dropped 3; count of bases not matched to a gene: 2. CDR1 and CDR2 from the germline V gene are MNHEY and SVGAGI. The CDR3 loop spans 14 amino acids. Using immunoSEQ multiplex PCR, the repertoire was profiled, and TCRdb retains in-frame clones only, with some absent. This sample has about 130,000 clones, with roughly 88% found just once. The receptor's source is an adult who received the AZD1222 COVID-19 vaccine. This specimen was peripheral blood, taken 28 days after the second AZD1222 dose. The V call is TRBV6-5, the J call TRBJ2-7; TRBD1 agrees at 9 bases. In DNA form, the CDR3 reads TGTGCCAGCAGTTACGGACAGGGGAGCTACGAGCAGTACTTC. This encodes CASSYGQGSYEQYF.